A single sample gave rise to the 10 T cell receptor beta chains below, sequenced in a study of T cell responses to AZD1222 COVID-19 vaccine. Sequencing used immunoSEQ multiplex PCR; TCRdb keeps in-frame clones, though not all of them. The sample consists of 130,000 to 150,000 clones, approximately 93% of them appearing once. Sequencing was performed on peripheral blood, taken after recovery from COVID-19. The receptors here all came from an adult who had recovered from COVID-19.

This rearrangement joins TRBV7-9 to TRBJ1-6, with 9 bases aligning to TRBD1. CDR3 size: 15 residues. Unmatched junction bases numbered 4, after V lost 3 bases and J lost 7 bases. Germline-derived CDR1 and CDR2 are SEHNR and FQNEAQ (reference sequence). The CDR3 region is CASSLGDRANSPLHF. CDR3 DNA: TGTGCCAGCAGCTTGGGGGACAGGGCCAATTCACCCCTCCACTTT.

The chain carries TRBV3-1 (or the pseudogene TRBV3-2) and TRBJ2-7, with 10 nucleotides matching TRBD2. Looked up from germline, CDR1 is LGHDT and CDR2 is YNNKEL (reference sequence). With 6 bases clipped from V and 0 bases from J, the junction kept 5 bases outside the gene matches. CDR3 size: 15 residues. DNA for the CDR3: TGTGCCAGCAGTCCCGGACTAGCGGTCTCCTACGAGCAGTACTTC. Residues: CASSPGLAVSYEQYF.

The J gene is TRBJ1-6, the V gene TRBV19; 7 bases map to TRBD1. This CDR3 has 18 residues. Germline CDR1 and CDR2: LNHDA and SQIVND (reference sequence). The trim removed 5 bases at V and 0 bases at J, leaving 10 bases unmatched. The CDR3, as DNA: TGTGCCAGTAGTGATACTCTGACAGGGAGCTCCTATAATTCACCCCTCCACTTT. Protein product: CASSDTLTGSSYNSPLHF.

This chain joins TRBV4-1 and TRBJ2-5; weak D call: TRBD1 (6 bases). The CDR3 totals 15 residues. The V end was cut by 3 bases, the J end by 2 bases, with 13 bases between. Germline assignment: CDR1 MGHRA and CDR2 YSYEKL. This CDR3 is CASSHPPQGQETQYF. In DNA, the CDR3 is TGCGCCAGCAGCCATCCCCCTCAGGGGCAAGAGACCCAGTACTTC.

The V call is TRBV27, the J call TRBJ2-7; 9 nucleotides align to TRBD2. Germline V gene sequence: CDR1 MNHEY, CDR2 SMNVEV (reference sequence). V lost 3 bases to trimming and J lost 3 bases; unmatched junction nucleotides: 9. The CDR3 is 16 amino acids. The CDR3 reads CASSLLEAGGRYEQYF. In nucleotides, the CDR3 is TGTGCCAGCAGTTTGCTTGAGGCGGGAGGGCGCTACGAGCAGTACTTC.

V and J are TRBV6-2 or TRBV6-3 and TRBJ2-2, with 7 positions matching TRBD2. The CDR3 is 17 amino acids. Trimming at V came to 2 bases and at J to 6 bases, leaving 12 bases not matched to a gene. Germline values: CDR1 MNHEY, CDR2 SVGEGT. CDR3 DNA sequence: TGTGCCAGCAGTTACGGGATTAAGCGGGGAGGTCCCGGGGAGCTGTTTTTT. Translated, it gives CASSYGIKRGGPGELFF.

The chain recombines TRBV6-2 or TRBV6-3 with TRBJ1-1; D remains ambiguous. The length of the CDR3 is 13 residues. The V gene's germline CDR1 is MNHEY and CDR2 SVGEGT. V was shortened by 6 bases and J by 0 bases, with 8 bases between the two germline ends. CDR3 protein: CASSNSMNTEAFF. As DNA, the CDR3 is TGTGCCAGCAGCAACAGCATGAACACTGAAGCTTTCTTT.

The chain links TRBV2 to TRBJ1-3; possibly TRBD1 for D (6 bases). Per germline, CDR1 SNHLY and CDR2 FYNNEI. V lost 6 bases and J lost 3, with 15 bases in between. CDR3 size: 15 residues. The CDR3 region has the DNA TGTGCCAGCAGAGAACAGGGTCTTTTTGGAAACACCATATATTTT. Protein product: CASREQGLFGNTIYF. The full variable domain, rest sourced from reference TRBV2 and TRBJ1-3, is EPEVTQTPSHQVTQMGQEVILRCVPISNHLYFYWYRQILGQKVEFLVSFYNNEISEKSEIFDDQFSVERPDGSNFTLKIRSTKLEDSAMYFCASREQGLFGNTIYFGEGSWLTVV.

This chain connects TRBV6-5 to TRBJ2-3, with TRBD2 matching 9 bases. The CDR3 extends over 14 amino acids. V lost 10 bases to trimming and J lost 0 bases; unmatched junction nucleotides: 5. CDR1 is MNHEY and CDR2 is SVGAGI in the germline V gene. CDR3 residues: CATSSGASTDTQYF. For the CDR3, the DNA is TGTGCCACATCTAGCGGGGCTAGCACAGATACGCAGTATTTT.

This chain joins TRBV6-6 and TRBJ1-1, with D hard to call. This CDR3 is built from 16 residues. Trimming cost V 0 bases and J 1 base, with 12 bases left between them. The V gene's germline CDR1 is MNHNY and CDR2 SVGAGI (reference sequence). The CDR3 spells CASSYSRFEGNTEAFF. CDR3 coding DNA: TGTGCCAGCAGTTACTCAAGGTTCGAAGGGAACACTGAAGCTTTCTTT.